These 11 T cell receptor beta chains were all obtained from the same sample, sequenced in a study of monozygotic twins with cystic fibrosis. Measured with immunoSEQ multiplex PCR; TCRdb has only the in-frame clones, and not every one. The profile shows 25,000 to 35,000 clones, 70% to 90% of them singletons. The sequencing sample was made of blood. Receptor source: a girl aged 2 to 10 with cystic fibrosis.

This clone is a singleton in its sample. CDR3 in amino acids: CASSQLKRGQGNTGELFF. CDR3 nucleotides: TGTGCCAGCAGCCAACTAAAACGGGGACAGGGGAACACCGGGGAGCTGTTTTTT. V usage is TRBV14 and J usage is TRBJ2-2; 9 bases fit TRBD1. The CDR3 runs 18 residues. CDR1 and CDR2 (germline): SGHDN, FVKESK. The V segment lost 2 bases and the J segment 1 base; nucleotides outside the gene matches: 8.

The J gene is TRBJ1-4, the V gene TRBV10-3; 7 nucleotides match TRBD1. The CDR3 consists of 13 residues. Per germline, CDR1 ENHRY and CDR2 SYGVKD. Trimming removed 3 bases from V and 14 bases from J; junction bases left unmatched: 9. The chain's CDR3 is CAISDRDSQSLFF. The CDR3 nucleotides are TGTGCCATCAGTGATAGGGACAGCCAATCCCTGTTTTTT.

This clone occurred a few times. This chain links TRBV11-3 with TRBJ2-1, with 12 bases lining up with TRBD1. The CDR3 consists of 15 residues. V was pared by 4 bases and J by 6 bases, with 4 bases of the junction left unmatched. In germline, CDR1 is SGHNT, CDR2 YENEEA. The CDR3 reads CASSSRDRGRNEQFF. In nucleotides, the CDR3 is TGTGCCAGCAGCTCCCGGGACAGGGGGCGCAATGAGCAGTTCTTC.

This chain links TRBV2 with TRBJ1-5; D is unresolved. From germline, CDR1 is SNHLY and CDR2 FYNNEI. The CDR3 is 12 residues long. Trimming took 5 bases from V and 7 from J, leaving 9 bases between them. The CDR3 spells CASSSPKQPQHF. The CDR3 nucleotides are TGTGCCAGCAGTAGTCCAAAACAGCCCCAGCATTTT.

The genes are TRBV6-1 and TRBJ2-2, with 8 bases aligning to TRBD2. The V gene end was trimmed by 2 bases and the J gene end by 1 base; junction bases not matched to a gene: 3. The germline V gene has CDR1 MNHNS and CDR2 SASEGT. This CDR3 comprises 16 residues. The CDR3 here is CASSEPSGRNTGELFF. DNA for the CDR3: TGTGCCAGCAGTGAACCGAGCGGGAGGAACACCGGGGAGCTGTTTTTT.

The CDR3 DNA sequence: TGTGCCAGCAGTGCGGACGGGAGGGGGACCGGGGAGCTGTTTTTT. Its translation is CASSADGRGTGELFF. The chain couples TRBV25-1 to TRBJ2-2; 8 positions match TRBD2. The CDR3 has 15 amino acids. Trimming at V came to 4 bases and at J to 5 bases, leaving 6 bases not matched to a gene. CDR1 and CDR2 (germline): MGHDK, SYGVNS.

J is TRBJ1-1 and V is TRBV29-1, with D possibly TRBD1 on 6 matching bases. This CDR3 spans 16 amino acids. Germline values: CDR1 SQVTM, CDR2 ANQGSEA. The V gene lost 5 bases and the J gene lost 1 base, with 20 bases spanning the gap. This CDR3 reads CSVSGPGGGKNTEAFF. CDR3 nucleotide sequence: TGCAGCGTTTCTGGTCCCGGGGGGGGCAAGAACACTGAAGCTTTCTTT.

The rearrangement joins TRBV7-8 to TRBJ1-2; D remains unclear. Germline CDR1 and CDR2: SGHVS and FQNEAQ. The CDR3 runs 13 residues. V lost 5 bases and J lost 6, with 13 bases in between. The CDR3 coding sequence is TGTGCCAGCAGCCATACGGCCCTCAATGGCTACACCTTC. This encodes CASSHTALNGYTF.

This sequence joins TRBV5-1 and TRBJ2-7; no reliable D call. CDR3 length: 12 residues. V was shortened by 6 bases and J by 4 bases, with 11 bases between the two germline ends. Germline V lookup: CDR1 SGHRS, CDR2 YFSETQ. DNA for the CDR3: TGCGCCAGCACCCGAAAGGTATACGAGCAGTACTTC. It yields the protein CASTRKVYEQYF.

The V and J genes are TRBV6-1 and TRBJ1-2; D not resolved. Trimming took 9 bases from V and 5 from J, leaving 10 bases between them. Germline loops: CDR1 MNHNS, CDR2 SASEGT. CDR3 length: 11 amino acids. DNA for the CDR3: TGTGCCAGTCGACTTGAGTATGGCTACACCTTC. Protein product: CASRLEYGYTF.

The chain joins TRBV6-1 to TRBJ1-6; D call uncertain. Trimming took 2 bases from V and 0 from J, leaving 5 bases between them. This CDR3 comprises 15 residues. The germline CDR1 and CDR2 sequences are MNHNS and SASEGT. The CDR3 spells CASSETSSYNSPLHF. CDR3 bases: TGTGCCAGCAGTGAAACAAGCTCCTATAATTCACCCCTCCACTTT.